These 19 T cell receptor beta chains were all obtained from the same sample, sequenced in a study of T cells in localized non-small cell lung cancer. Assay used: immunoSEQ multiplex PCR; TCRdb lists only in-frame clones, some missing. Among 15,000 to 20,000 clones, around 83% were seen once, and the ten largest hold about 4.5%. This sample comprised peripheral blood, obtained before any cancer treatment. The receptors here all came from a man aged 35 to 69 with stage I lung adenocarcinoma.

This sequence joins TRBV15 and TRBJ2-1; D remains unclear. Germline V lookup: CDR1 LNHNV, CDR2 YYDKDF (reference sequence). The CDR3 is 13 residues long. Trimming pared 0 bases from V and 7 bases from J, leaving 7 bases between. The CDR3 here is CATSREGGNEQFF. CDR3 nucleotides: TGTGCCACCAGCAGAGAAGGTGGGAATGAGCAGTTCTTC. Full variable domain (rest looked up from reference TRBV15 and TRBJ2-1): DAMVIQNPRYQVTQFGKPVTLSCSQTLNHNVMYWYQQKSSQAPKLLFHYYDKDFNNEADTPDNFQSRRPNTSFCFLDIRSPGLGDTAMYLCATSREGGNEQFFGPGTRLTVL.

V and J are TRBV7-8 and TRBJ2-1; tentative D call: TRBD2 (5 bases). CDR1 is SGHVS, CDR2 FQNEAQ, per germline. This CDR3 has 14 amino acids. The V end lost 6 bases, the J end lost 5 bases, and 14 bases lay between the germline ends. CDR3 nucleotides: TGTGCCAGCAGGGTGGGAGTAATGGACAATGAGCAGTTCTTC. Its protein is CASRVGVMDNEQFF.

This chain joins TRBV10-1 and TRBJ1-6, with 10 positions matching TRBD1. This CDR3 has 15 amino acids. Germline values: CDR1 WNHNN, CDR2 SYGVQD (reference sequence). J gave up 0 bases and V 9 bases, and 2 bases lay outside the gene matches. CDR3 sequence reads: CARGQGGSYNSPLHF. For the CDR3, the DNA is TGCGCCAGAGGACAGGGGGGCTCCTATAATTCACCCCTCCACTTT.

This clone turned up a few times. The chain couples TRBV30 to TRBJ2-7; the D gene is possibly TRBD1 (6 bases). V was clipped by 5 bases and J by 3 bases, with 17 bases between them. Germline-derived CDR1 and CDR2 are GTSNPN and SVGIG (reference sequence). CDR3 size: 14 residues. The CDR3 here is CAWGIGTLSYEQYF. The CDR3 nucleotides are TGTGCCTGGGGGATTGGGACACTTAGCTACGAGCAGTACTTC.

The chain uses TRBV5-4 and TRBJ1-2; 8 positions match TRBD1. The V gene end was trimmed by 0 bases and the J gene end by 6 bases; junction bases not matched to a gene: 4. CDR3 length: 14 residues. Germline V gives CDR1 SGHNT, CDR2 YYREEE (reference sequence). Here the CDR3 reads CASSLARGRHGYTF. DNA of the CDR3: TGTGCCAGCAGCTTGGCCAGGGGGCGGCATGGCTACACCTTC.

This sequence joins TRBV5-6 and TRBJ1-5, with 9 nucleotides matching TRBD1. Germline V gene sequence: CDR1 SGHDT, CDR2 YYEEEE. This CDR3 spans 15 amino acids. The J segment lost 6 bases and the V segment lost 4 bases, leaving 8 bases of the junction unmatched. This CDR3 is CASSLKGQGVQPQHF. The CDR3 DNA sequence: TGTGCCAGCAGCCTGAAGGGACAGGGCGTTCAGCCCCAGCATTTT.

This sequence joins TRBV5-4 and TRBJ2-7; 8 bases fit TRBD1. The CDR3 covers 13 residues. J lost 3 bases, V lost 1 base, and 0 bases had no gene match. The germline gives CDR1 SGHNT, CDR2 YYREEE (reference sequence). The CDR3 loop is CASSLTGGYEQYF. The CDR3 DNA follows: TGTGCCAGCAGCTTGACAGGGGGCTACGAGCAGTACTTC.

V is TRBV6-1 and J is TRBJ1-1; D call uncertain. The germline V gene encodes CDR1 MNHNS and CDR2 SASEGT. Trimming stripped 0 bases from V and 2 bases from J, with 7 bases between. There are 14 residues in the CDR3. The CDR3 DNA sequence: TGTGCCAGCAGTGAAGCGCGGGTAAACACTGAAGCTTTCTTT. Translating gives CASSEARVNTEAFF.

The V gene is TRBV28, the J gene TRBJ2-4, with 8 positions matching TRBD1. The CDR3 consists of 15 residues. V shed 7 bases, J shed 3 bases, and the junction held 8 bases outside the gene matches. Germline CDR1 and CDR2: MDHEN and SYDVKM. The CDR3 region is CASIQGARGKNIQYF. CDR3 in DNA: TGTGCCAGCATTCAGGGGGCGCGGGGCAAAAACATTCAGTACTTC.

This chain joins TRBV5-8 and TRBJ2-4; TRBD2 aligns across 9 bases. J was trimmed by 7 bases and V by 0 bases; bases with no gene match: 8. The CDR3 is 16 amino acids. Germline CDR1 and CDR2: SGHTS and YDEGEE. The CDR3 here is CASSLARREGRNIQYF. The CDR3 DNA reads as TGTGCCAGCAGCTTGGCGCGGCGGGAGGGCAGGAACATTCAGTACTTC.

The chain couples TRBV7-9 to TRBJ2-2, with 7 bases fitting TRBD1. The CDR3 length is 16 residues. Germline assignment: CDR1 SEHNR and CDR2 FQNEAQ (reference sequence). V was pared by 5 bases and J by 3 bases, with 9 bases of the junction left unmatched. For the CDR3, the DNA is TGTGCCAGCAGCACGTACAGGGGAAGAGACACCGGGGAGCTGTTTTTT. Amino acid sequence: CASSTYRGRDTGELFF.

J is TRBJ1-2 and V is TRBV5-1; no clear D. Germline V gives CDR1 SGHRS, CDR2 YFSETQ. V lost 2 bases, J lost 5 bases, and 19 bases lay in between. This CDR3 is 16 amino acids long. The CDR3 sequence: CASSFDTPTLAYGYTF. In DNA, the CDR3 is TGCGCCAGCAGCTTCGACACACCAACGCTGGCTTATGGCTACACCTTC.

V gene TRBV7-9 combines with J gene TRBJ1-2; D unclear. V lost 5 bases to trimming and J lost 1 base, with 20 bases between them. Per germline, CDR1 SEHNR and CDR2 FQNEAQ (reference sequence). This CDR3 region has 17 residues. The CDR3 sequence: CASSPVGADRGNYGYTF. Here the CDR3 DNA reads TGTGCCAGCAGCCCGGTGGGCGCAGATCGGGGTAACTATGGCTACACCTTC.

The V call is TRBV7-8, the J call TRBJ2-1, with TRBD1 identical over 11 bases. Germline V gene lookup returns CDR1 SGHVS and CDR2 FQNEAQ. With V trimmed by 0 bases and J by 8 bases, 9 bases remained unmatched. This CDR3 spans 17 amino acids. The CDR3 DNA reads TGTGCCAGCAGCTTAGCATTCCGGGACAGGGGGAGGGATGAGCAGTTCTTC. This encodes CASSLAFRDRGRDEQFF.

The V gene is TRBV4-3, the J gene TRBJ1-2; D might be TRBD1 (6 bases). Germline assignment: CDR1 LGHNA and CDR2 YSLEER. The V gene lost 0 bases and the J gene lost 6 bases, with 11 bases spanning the gap. The CDR3 runs to 14 residues. For the CDR3, the DNA is TGCGCCAGCAGCCAAGATAGGGGGGAGAATGGCTACACCTTC. Its protein is CASSQDRGENGYTF.

This clone turned up a few times. The V and J genes are TRBV28 and TRBJ2-2; D is uncertain. The length of the CDR3 is 13 residues. V lost 3 bases to trimming and J lost 2 bases, with 4 bases between them. The germline gives CDR1 MDHEN, CDR2 SYDVKM. DNA of the CDR3: TGTGCCAGCAGTTTGAAAAACACCGGGGAGCTGTTTTTT. Its protein product is CASSLKNTGELFF.

Only one count was recorded for this clone. The chain combines TRBV11-2 with TRBJ2-7, with 9 bases that match TRBD2. After removal of 4 bases from V and 2 bases from J, the junction contained 3 bases not matched to a gene. Germline V CDR1 and CDR2: SGHAT, FQNNGV. The CDR3 extends over 14 amino acids. The CDR3 DNA reads as TGTGCCAGCAGCTGGACTAGCGCCACCTACGAGCAGTACTTC. It encodes CASSWTSATYEQYF. Complete variable domain (other parts from reference TRBV11-2 and TRBJ2-7): EAGVAQSPRYKIIEKRQSVAFWCNPISGHATLYWYQQILGQGPKLLIQFQNNGVVDDSQLPKDRFSAERLKGVDSTLKIQPAKLEDSAVYLCASSWTSATYEQYFGPGTRLTVT.

This clone was found once. This chain joins TRBV18 and TRBJ1-3; TRBD1 matches at 9 bases. The V and J ends lost 5 bases and 0 bases, in that order; junction bases with no gene match: 5. The length of the CDR3 is 16 residues. Germline V gene sequence: CDR1 KGHSH, CDR2 LQKENI. CDR3 DNA: TGTGCCAGCTCATTCGGACAGGGGACCTCTGGAAACACCATATATTTT. It codes for CASSFGQGTSGNTIYF. The variable domain in full, with the rest retrieved from reference TRBV18 and TRBJ1-3, is NAGVMQNPRHLVRRRGQEARLRCSPMKGHSHVYWYRQLPEEGLKFMVYLQKENIIDESGMPKERFSAEFPKEGPSILRIQQVVRGDSAAYFCASSFGQGTSGNTIYFGEGSWLTVV.

This clone has more than one count but fewer than ten. The chain carries TRBV28 and TRBJ2-5; the D is unclear. The CDR3 consists of 13 residues. CDR1 is MDHEN, CDR2 SYDVKM, per germline. The ends were cut back, 3 bases at V and 5 bases at J, with 10 bases in the middle. The CDR3 loop reads CASSFNLVETQYF. CDR3 coding DNA: TGTGCCAGCAGTTTTAATTTGGTGGAGACCCAGTACTTC.